This TCR beta chain originates from a study of T cell responses to AZD1222 COVID-19 vaccine. CDR3 length equals 15 residues. The germline V gene has CDR1 SGHAT and CDR2 FQNNGV. The V end lost 6 bases, the J end lost 4 bases, and 18 bases lay between the germline ends. Assay used: immunoSEQ multiplex PCR; TCRdb lists only in-frame clones, some missing. The table includes about 130,000 clones, around nine tenths detected once. The starting material was peripheral blood, obtained on day 0 of AZD1222 vaccination. This sequence joins TRBV11-2 and TRBJ1-2; D call uncertain. The TCR comes from an adult in good health. The CDR3 spells CASSQEDGLAYGYTF. CDR3 in DNA: TGTGCCAGCAGTCAAGAGGACGGTCTCGCCTATGGCTACACCTTC.